The entry below describes one T cell receptor beta chain. Its antigen is currently unknown. Arm-PCR of CDR3 regions and iRepertoire HTBI primers were the basis on which TCR beta libraries were built. Using its own MiXCR run on the multiplex PCR reads, TCRdb lists one record per CDR3 protein. The data hold 420,000 or so distinct CDR3 sequences, with about a sixth observed a single time. The data were taken from a study of regulatory T cells in long-lasting Graves disease. About the study: Antithyroid drugs had been given to newly diagnosed Graves' patients for under 3 months.

Overall study results and limits: It was in persistent disease that TRBV28, TRBJ1-2 and TRBJ2-5 were favored.

This CDR3 is built from 14 residues. Germline V lookup: CDR1 SGDLS, CDR2 YYNGEE. Trimming at V came to 3 bases and at J to 9 bases, leaving 4 bases not matched to a gene. Time point noted: newly diagnosed GD, antithyroid drugs for less than 3 months. After RNA was extracted from PBMCs, the TCR library was made from it. The same sample was also studied in work on T cells in Graves' hyperthyroidism and ophthalmopathy. From that paper: In making diagnoses, clinical symptoms, serum thyroxine and TRAb, thyroid ultrasound and orbital computed tomography were all used. An initial round of RT-PCR targeting the TCR CDR3 relied on the HTBI primer set.

This chain connects TRBV9 to TRBJ2-1, with 12 positions matching TRBD1. The TCR was taken from a woman between 18 and 30 years old with Graves disease. The sequenced sample was peripheral blood mononuclear cells (PBMCs), obtained at new diagnosis, from a patient treated with antithyroid drugs. The DNA for the CDR3 is TGTGCCAGCAGCGCGGGACAGGGGGCTGGTGAGCAGTTCTTC. It translates to CASSAGQGAGEQFF.